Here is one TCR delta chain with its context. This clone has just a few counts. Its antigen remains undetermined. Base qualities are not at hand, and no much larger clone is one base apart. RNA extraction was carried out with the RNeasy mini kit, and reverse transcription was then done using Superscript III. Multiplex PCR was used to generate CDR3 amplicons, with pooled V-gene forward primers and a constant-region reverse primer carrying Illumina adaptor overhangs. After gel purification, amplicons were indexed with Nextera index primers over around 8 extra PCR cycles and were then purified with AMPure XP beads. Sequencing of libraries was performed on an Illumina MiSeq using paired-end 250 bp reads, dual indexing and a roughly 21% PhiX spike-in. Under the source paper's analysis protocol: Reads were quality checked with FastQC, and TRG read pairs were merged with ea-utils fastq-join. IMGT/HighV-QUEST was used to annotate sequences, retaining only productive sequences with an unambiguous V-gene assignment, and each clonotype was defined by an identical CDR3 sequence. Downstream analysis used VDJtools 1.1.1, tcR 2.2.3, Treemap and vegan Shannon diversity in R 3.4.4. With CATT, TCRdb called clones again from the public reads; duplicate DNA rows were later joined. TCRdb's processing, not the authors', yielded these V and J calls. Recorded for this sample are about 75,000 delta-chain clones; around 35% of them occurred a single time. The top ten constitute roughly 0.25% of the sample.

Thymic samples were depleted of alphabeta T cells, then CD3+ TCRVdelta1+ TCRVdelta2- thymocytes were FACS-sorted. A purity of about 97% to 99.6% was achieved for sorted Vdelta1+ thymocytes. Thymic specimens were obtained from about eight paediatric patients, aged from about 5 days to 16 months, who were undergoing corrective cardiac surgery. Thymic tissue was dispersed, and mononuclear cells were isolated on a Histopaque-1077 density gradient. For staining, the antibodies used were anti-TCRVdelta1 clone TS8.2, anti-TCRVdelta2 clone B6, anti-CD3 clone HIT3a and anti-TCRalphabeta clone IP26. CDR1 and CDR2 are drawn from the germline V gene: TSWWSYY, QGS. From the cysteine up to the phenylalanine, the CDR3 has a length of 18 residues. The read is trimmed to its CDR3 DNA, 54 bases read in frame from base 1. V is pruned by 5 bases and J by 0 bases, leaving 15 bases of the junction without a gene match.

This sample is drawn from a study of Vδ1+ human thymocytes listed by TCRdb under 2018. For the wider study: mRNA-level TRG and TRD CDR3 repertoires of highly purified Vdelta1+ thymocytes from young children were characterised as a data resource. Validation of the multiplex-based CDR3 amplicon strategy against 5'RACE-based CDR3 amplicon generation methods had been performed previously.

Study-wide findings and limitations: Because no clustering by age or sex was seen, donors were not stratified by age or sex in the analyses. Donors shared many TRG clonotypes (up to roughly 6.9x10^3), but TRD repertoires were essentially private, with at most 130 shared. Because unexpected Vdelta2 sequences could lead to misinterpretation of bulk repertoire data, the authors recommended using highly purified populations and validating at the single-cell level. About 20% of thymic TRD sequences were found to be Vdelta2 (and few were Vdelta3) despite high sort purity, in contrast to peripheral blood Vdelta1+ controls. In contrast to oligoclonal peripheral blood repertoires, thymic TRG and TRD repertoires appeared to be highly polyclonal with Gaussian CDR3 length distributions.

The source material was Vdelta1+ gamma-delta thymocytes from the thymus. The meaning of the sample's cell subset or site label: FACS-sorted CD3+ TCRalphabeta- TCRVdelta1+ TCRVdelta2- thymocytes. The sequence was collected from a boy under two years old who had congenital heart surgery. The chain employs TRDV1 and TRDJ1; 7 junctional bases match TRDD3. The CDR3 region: CALGNHPGILPDTDKLIF. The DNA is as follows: TGTGCTCTTGGGAATCACCCCGGGATACTACCGGACACCGATAAACTCATCTTT.